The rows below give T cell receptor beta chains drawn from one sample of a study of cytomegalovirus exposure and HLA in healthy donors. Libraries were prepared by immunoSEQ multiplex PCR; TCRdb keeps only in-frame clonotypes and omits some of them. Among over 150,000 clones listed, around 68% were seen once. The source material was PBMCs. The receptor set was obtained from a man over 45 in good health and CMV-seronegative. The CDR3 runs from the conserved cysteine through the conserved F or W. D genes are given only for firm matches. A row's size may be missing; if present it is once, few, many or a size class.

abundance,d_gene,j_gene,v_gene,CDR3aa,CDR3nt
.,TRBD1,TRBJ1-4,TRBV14,CASSTGVTTNEKLFF,TGTGCCAGCAGCACAGGGGTAACAACTAATGAAAAACTGTTTTTT
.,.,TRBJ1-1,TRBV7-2,CASSLERVVEAFF,TGTGCCAGCAGCTTAGAGAGGGTTGTGGAAGCTTTCTTT
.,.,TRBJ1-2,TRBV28,CASSPPGANYGYTF,TGTGCCAGCAGTCCCCCGGGGGCTAACTATGGCTACACCTTC
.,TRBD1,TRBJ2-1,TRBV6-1,CASSEAQGRGTLWEQFF,TGTGCCAGCAGTGAAGCGCAGGGCAGGGGGACACTTTGGGAGCAGTTCTTC
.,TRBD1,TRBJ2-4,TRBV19,CASSQLTPGTGNNTLNIQYF,TGTGCCAGTAGCCAACTGACCCCCGGGACAGGGAACAACACCCTAAACATTCAGTACTTC
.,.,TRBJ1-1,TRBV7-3,CASSPSGSNTEAFF,TGTGCCAGCAGCCCATCCGGGTCGAACACTGAAGCTTTCTTT
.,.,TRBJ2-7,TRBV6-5,CASSSGGSTYEQYF,TGTGCCAGCAGCTCGGGGGGCTCGACCTACGAGCAGTACTTC
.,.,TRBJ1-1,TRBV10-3,CAISRGEDTEAFF,TGTGCCATCAGCCGAGGGGAGGACACTGAAGCTTTCTTT
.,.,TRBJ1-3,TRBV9,CASSVGQGKGFAGNTIYF,TGTGCCAGCAGCGTAGGCCAGGGAAAGGGGTTTGCTGGAAACACCATATATTTT
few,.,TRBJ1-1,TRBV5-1,CASSSNAQGYAFF,TGCGCCAGCAGCTCGAACGCACAGGGTTACGCTTTCTTT
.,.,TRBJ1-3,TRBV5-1,CASSLAGISGNTIYF,TGCGCCAGCAGCTTGGCGGGGATCTCTGGAAACACCATATATTTT
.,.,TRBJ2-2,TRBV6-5,CASSLATGELFF,TGTGCCAGCAGCCTTGCGACCGGGGAGCTGTTTTTT
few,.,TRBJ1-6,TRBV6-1,CASLARDYNSPLHF,TGTGCCAGCCTTGCCAGGGACTATAATTCACCCCTCCACTTT
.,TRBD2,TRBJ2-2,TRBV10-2,CASRASGGTGELFF,TGCGCCAGCAGGGCTAGCGGGGGGACGGGGGAGCTGTTTTTT
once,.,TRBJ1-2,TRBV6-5,CASSYSSGLVGYGYTF,TGTGCCAGCAGTTACTCGAGTGGACTAGTGGGCTATGGCTACACCTTC
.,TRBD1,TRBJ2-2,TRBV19,CASSVRQGSSGELFF,TGTGCCAGTAGTGTCCGACAGGGTAGTTCCGGGGAGCTGTTTTTT
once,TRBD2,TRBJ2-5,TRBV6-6,CASRLVAGGLETQYF,TGTGCCAGCAGGCTAGTAGCGGGGGGGTTAGAGACCCAGTACTTC
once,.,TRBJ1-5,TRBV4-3,CASSQDWRSGEPQHF,TGCGCCAGCAGCCAAGATTGGCGATCTGGAGAGCCCCAGCATTTT
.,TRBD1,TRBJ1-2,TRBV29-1,CSVGTGVNYGYTF,TGCAGCGTTGGGACAGGGGTTAACTATGGCTACACCTTC
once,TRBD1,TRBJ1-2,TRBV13,CASSSTGGIYGYTF,TGTGCCAGCAGCTCGACAGGGGGTATCTATGGCTACACCTTC
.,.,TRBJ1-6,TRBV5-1,CASSLGVGGAYNSPLHF,TGCGCCAGCAGCTTGGGTGTTGGGGGCGCCTATAATTCACCCCTCCACTTT
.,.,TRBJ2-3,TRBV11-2,CASSLDEQRSTDTQYF,TGTGCCAGCAGCTTAGATGAGCAGCGCAGCACAGATACGCAGTATTTT
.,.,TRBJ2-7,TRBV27,CASKRGNRAYEQYF,TGTGCCAGCAAGAGGGGGAATCGGGCCTACGAGCAGTACTTC
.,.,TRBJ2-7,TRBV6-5,CASSYSSGGSYEQYF,TGTGCCAGCAGTTACTCGAGTGGCGGGTCCTACGAGCAGTACTTC
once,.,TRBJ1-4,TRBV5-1,CASSLGATNEKLFF,TGCGCCAGCAGCTTGGGGGCCACCAATGAAAAACTGTTTTTT
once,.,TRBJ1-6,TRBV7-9,CASSHLEGPGSKDSPLHF,TGTGCCAGCAGCCACCTGGAGGGACCGGGGAGTAAGGATTCACCCCTCCACTTT
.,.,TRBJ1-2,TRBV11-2,CASREWATNYGYTF,TGTGCCAGCCGAGAGTGGGCAACTAACTATGGCTACACCTTC
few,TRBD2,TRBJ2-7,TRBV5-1,CASSSRGRGTFYEQYF,TGCGCCAGCAGCTCCCGCGGGCGGGGGACTTTCTACGAGCAGTACTTC
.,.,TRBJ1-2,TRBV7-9,CASSLGQNFYGYTF,TGTGCCAGCAGCTTAGGACAGAACTTTTATGGCTACACCTTC
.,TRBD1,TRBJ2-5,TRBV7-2,CASSRDRAGTQYF,TGTGCCAGCAGCCGTGACAGGGCCGGGACCCAGTACTTC
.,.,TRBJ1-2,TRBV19,CASSTPGEGVNYGYTF,TGTGCCAGTAGTACCCCCGGAGAGGGTGTTAACTATGGCTACACCTTC
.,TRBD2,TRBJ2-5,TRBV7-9,CASSLASSGEETQYF,TGTGCCAGCAGCTTAGCTAGTAGCGGGGAAGAGACCCAGTACTTC
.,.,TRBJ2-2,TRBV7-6,CASSLRQGYTGELFF,TGTGCCAGCAGCTTAAGGCAGGGTTACACCGGGGAGCTGTTTTTT
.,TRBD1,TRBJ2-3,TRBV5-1,CASSTRQGQTDTQYF,TGCGCCAGCAGCACCCGACAGGGTCAGACAGATACGCAGTATTTT
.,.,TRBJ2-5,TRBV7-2,CASSSTGTNGETQYF,TGTGCCAGCAGCTCAACCGGGACAAACGGAGAGACCCAGTACTTC
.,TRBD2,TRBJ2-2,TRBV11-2,CASSLGSSGGAPFGELFF,TGTGCCAGCAGCTTAGGATCTAGCGGGGGGGCCCCGTTCGGGGAGCTGTTTTTT
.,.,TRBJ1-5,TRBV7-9,CASSLSRGSNQPQHF,TGTGCCAGCAGCTTATCCCGCGGTAGCAATCAGCCCCAGCATTTT
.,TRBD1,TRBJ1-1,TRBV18,CASSLNQGAGVNTEAFF,TGTGCCAGCTCACTTAATCAGGGGGCAGGAGTGAACACTGAAGCTTTCTTT
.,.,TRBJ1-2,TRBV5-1,CASSLANEEYGYTF,TGCGCCAGCAGCTTGGCCAATGAGGAATATGGCTACACCTTC
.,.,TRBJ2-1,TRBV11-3,CASSPNDRTPYNEQFF,TGTGCCAGCAGCCCTAACGACAGGACCCCCTACAATGAGCAGTTCTTC
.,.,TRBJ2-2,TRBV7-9,CASSQGLSTGELFF,TGTGCCAGCAGCCAAGGACTATCGACCGGGGAGCTGTTTTTT
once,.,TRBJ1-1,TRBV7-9,CASTAFSPTEAFF,TGTGCCAGCACCGCCTTTAGTCCCACTGAAGCTTTCTTT
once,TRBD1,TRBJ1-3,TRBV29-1,CSVRGTGLGNTIYF,TGCAGCGTTCGAGGGACAGGGCTTGGAAACACCATATATTTT
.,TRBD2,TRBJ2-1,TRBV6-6,CASSFRSGGGRSEQFF,TGTGCCAGCAGTTTCCGGAGCGGGGGGGGCCGGAGTGAGCAGTTCTTC
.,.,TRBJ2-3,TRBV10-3,CAISETTSRANTDTQYF,TGTGCCATCAGTGAGACAACGTCCCGAGCGAACACAGATACGCAGTATTTT
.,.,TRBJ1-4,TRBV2,CASNKEGYRTNEKLFF,TGTGCCAGCAACAAGGAGGGGTATAGGACTAATGAAAAACTGTTTTTT
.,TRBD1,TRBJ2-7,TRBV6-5,CASSGGQGPYEQYF,TGTGCCAGCAGTGGCGGACAGGGCCCCTACGAGCAGTACTTC
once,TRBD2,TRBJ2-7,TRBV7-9,CASSLTTSGGAYEQYF,TGTGCCAGCAGCCTCACGACTAGCGGGGGGGCCTACGAGCAGTACTTC
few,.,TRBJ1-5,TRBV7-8,CASSQLRDQPQHF,TGTGCCAGCAGCCAGCTACGGGATCAGCCCCAGCATTTT
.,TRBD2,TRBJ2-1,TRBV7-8,CASSPQRTSGVYNEQFF,TGTGCCAGCAGCCCTCAGCGGACTAGCGGGGTATACAATGAGCAGTTCTTC
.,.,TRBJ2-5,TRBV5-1,CASSLSATQETQYF,TGCGCCAGCAGCTTGAGTGCTACTCAAGAGACCCAGTACTTC
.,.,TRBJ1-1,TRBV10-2,CASSAGTPTEAFF,TGCGCCAGCAGTGCCGGGACACCCACTGAAGCTTTCTTT
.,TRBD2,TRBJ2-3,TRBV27,CASSLLAGPGTDTQYF,TGTGCCAGCAGTTTGTTAGCGGGGCCGGGGACAGATACGCAGTATTTT
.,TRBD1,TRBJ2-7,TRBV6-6,CASSRSTGGNSYEQYF,TGTGCCAGCAGTCGCTCGACAGGGGGCAATTCCTACGAGCAGTACTTC